Each of the 11 T cell receptor beta chains below was sequenced from the same sample in a study of blood T cell repertoires in COVID-19. Libraries were prepared by immunoSEQ multiplex PCR; TCRdb keeps only in-frame clonotypes and omits some of them. The sample shows about 350,000 clones, roughly 86% of them seen only once. The sequenced sample consisted of PBMCs or T cells enriched from blood (not recorded which). The origin of the receptors is a woman in her 30s who had been exposed to COVID-19.

This chain connects TRBV10-1 to TRBJ2-1; TRBD1 agrees at 9 bases. Germline V CDR1 and CDR2: WNHNN, SYGVQD (reference sequence). This CDR3 spans 15 amino acids. V shed 0 bases, J shed 8 bases, and the junction held 5 bases outside the gene matches. CDR3 amino acids: CASSESGQGIDEQFF. The DNA of the CDR3 is TGCGCCAGCAGTGAGTCGGGACAGGGTATCGATGAGCAGTTCTTC.

The rearrangement links TRBV28 to TRBJ2-1, with D possibly TRBD2 on 6 matching bases. Germline loops: CDR1 MDHEN, CDR2 SYDVKM. The ends were cut back, 1 base at V and 3 bases at J, with 19 bases in the middle. The CDR3 extends over 18 amino acids. The CDR3 DNA sequence: TGTGCCAGCAGTTTATTTAGGGGTGGGCGGGATTTCTACAATGAGCAGTTCTTC. Translating gives CASSLFRGGRDFYNEQFF.

This clone was seen once. This chain uses TRBV28 with TRBJ2-7; D not resolved. The ends were cut back, 6 bases at V and 2 bases at J, with 8 bases in the middle. The CDR3 contains 12 residues. The germline gives CDR1 MDHEN, CDR2 SYDVKM. As DNA, the CDR3 is TGTGCCAGCAGCAAGGCGGCCTACGAGCAGTACTTC. Amino acids: CASSKAAYEQYF.

This clone was observed once. The CDR3 DNA follows: TGTGCCATCAGTCCATTACAGGGACAGGGGGGCACCGGGGAGCTGTTTTTT. Translating gives CAISPLQGQGGTGELFF. This chain joins TRBV10-3 and TRBJ2-2; 11 bases line up with TRBD1. Germline V lookup: CDR1 ENHRY, CDR2 SYGVKD. CDR3 size: 17 residues. J was trimmed by 4 bases and V by 5 bases; bases with no gene match: 9.

The genes are TRBV18 and TRBJ2-1, with 13 nucleotides matching TRBD2. V lost 0 bases to trimming and J lost 9 bases; unmatched junction nucleotides: 8. Per the germline V gene, CDR1 is KGHSH and CDR2 is LQKENI. The length of the CDR3 is 17 residues. CDR3 DNA: TGTGCCAGCTCACCACCGTTCGGACTAGCGGGAGAGGGTGAGCAGTTCTTC. Translated, it gives CASSPPFGLAGEGEQFF.

This clone was seen once. J is TRBJ1-3 and V is TRBV10-3, with D possibly matching TRBD1 (6 bases). V gave up 4 bases and J gave up 3 bases, with 13 bases separating them. CDR3 length equals 15 residues. CDR1 and CDR2 (germline): ENHRY, SYGVKD. The CDR3 is CAISARGLYGNTIYF. Written as DNA, the CDR3 is TGTGCCATCAGTGCCAGGGGTCTATATGGAAACACCATATATTTT.

This clone was counted between two and nine times. J is TRBJ1-5 and V is TRBV6-5; weak D call: TRBD1 (6 bases). The CDR3 is 15 residues long. Trimming stripped 7 bases from V and 0 bases from J, with 13 bases between. The germline V gene has CDR1 MNHEY and CDR2 SVGAGI. CDR3 sequence reads: CASTLTGHSNQPQHF. Here the CDR3 DNA reads TGTGCCAGCACCCTCACAGGGCATAGCAATCAGCCCCAGCATTTT.

The gene calls are TRBV18 and TRBJ1-3; D remains ambiguous. This CDR3 has 15 amino acids. CDR1 and CDR2 (germline): KGHSH, LQKENI. Deletions cut 3 bases from V and 3 bases from J, with 12 bases between. CDR3 sequence (DNA): TGTGCCAGCTCACCCCTCACAAGTTATGGAAACACCATATATTTT. This translates into CASSPLTSYGNTIYF.

The chain recombines TRBV28 with TRBJ2-5, with 7 bases identical to TRBD2. The CDR3 is made up of 15 amino acids. The V and J ends lost 3 bases and 4 bases, in that order; junction bases with no gene match: 8. Germline lookup yields CDR1 MDHEN and CDR2 SYDVKM. Written as DNA, the CDR3 is TGTGCCAGCAGTTTGGGTGGGAGGGCCGGAGAGACCCAGTACTTC. This encodes CASSLGGRAGETQYF.

The rearrangement links TRBV19 to TRBJ1-5; 7 nucleotides match TRBD1. Germline CDR1 is LNHDA and CDR2 is SQIVND (reference sequence). The junction had 9 bases not matched to a gene; V was cut back by 10 bases and J by 6 bases. This CDR3 has 13 residues. The CDR3 DNA follows: TGTGCCACAAAAGACAGGGTTGGTCAGCCCCAGCATTTT. This sequence encodes CATKDRVGQPQHF.

The chain carries TRBV19 and TRBJ2-6; D gene ambiguous. Germline CDR1 is LNHDA and CDR2 is SQIVND (reference sequence). Between the trimmed V and J ends, which lost 6 bases and 0 bases, there was a span of 21 bases. The CDR3 extends over 19 amino acids. The CDR3 DNA is TGTGCCAGTAGGAACCCGTACCGTGAGAGGAGCTCTGGGGCCAACGTCCTGACTTTC. It translates to CASRNPYRERSSGANVLTF.